The clone carrying this TCR beta chain has only a few counts. Its antigen is currently unknown. The source of the sample is a study of T cells after yellow fever vaccination. On the study more broadly: SMART-Seq v4 Ultra Low Input prepared libraries from low-cell fractions.

Germline V lookup: CDR1 MNHEY, CDR2 SVGEGT. V was trimmed by 7 bases and J by 5 bases, leaving 12 bases between them. CDR3 length: 13 amino acids. Study-wide findings and caveats: In FACS-sorted repertoires, abundant clonotypes from the bulk population could appear as contaminants. Among primary-vaccination clones, most reappeared after the booster, at about 95% for CD4 and approximately 90% for CD8.

MiXCR, applied by TCRdb to the 5' RACE reads, yields one record per CDR3 protein. The sample holds just over 250,000 distinct CDR3 sequences, roughly 5.6% seen once. The chain is built from TRBV6-2 or TRBV6-3 and TRBJ1-5; D is unresolved. The receptor was derived from a young man who received the YFV17D yellow fever vaccine. The sequencing here drew on CD4+ T cells sorted from PBMCs, taken on the day of the yellow fever booster vaccination. The CDR3 DNA reads TGTGCCAGCACCCCCTGGGTAGATCAGCCCCAGCATTTT. Translated, it gives CASTPWVDQPQHF.